These 27 T cell receptor beta chains were all obtained from the same sample, sequenced in a study of Graves' ophthalmopathy and Graves' hyperthyroidism. TCR beta CDR3 amplification used RNA transcripts. In the first round, RT-PCR was carried out with HTBI primers, and a multiplex PCR formed the second round. TCRdb re-analysed the multiplex PCR reads in MiXCR, keeping a single row per CDR3 protein. Of about 390,000 distinct CDR3 sequences listed, about a sixth are singletons. Sequencing used peripheral blood. All receptors come from an adult woman with stable Graves' hyperthyroidism.

This clonotype occurred a few times. Here the CDR3 reads CASSLFSGTVSYEQYF. The CDR3 region has the DNA TGTGCCAGCAGTTTATTTTCCGGGACAGTTTCCTACGAGCAGTACTTC. The V and J genes are TRBV27 and TRBJ2-7, with TRBD1 matching 7 bases. The CDR3 runs 16 residues. CDR1 and CDR2 (germline): MNHEY, SMNVEV (reference sequence). V dropped 1 base and J dropped 1; count of bases not matched to a gene: 7.

In the case of this clonotype: A much larger clone differs by one base, so this may be a read error. V and J are TRBV28 and TRBJ1-1; 8 nucleotides match TRBD1. This CDR3 is 17 amino acids long. Per the germline V gene, CDR1 is MDHEN and CDR2 is SYDVKM. CDR3 in amino acids: CASSLFLSRGQGTEASF. CDR3 coding DNA: TGTGCCAGCAGTTTATTTTTGAGCAGGGGGCAGGGGACTGAAGCTTCCTTT.

V gene TRBV30 combines with J gene TRBJ2-7, with a weak D call TRBD2 (5 bases). The CDR3 has 15 amino acids. Germline CDR1 GTSNPN, CDR2 SVGIG (reference sequence). The V gene lost 0 bases and the J gene lost 3 bases, with 15 bases spanning the gap. CDR3 bases: TGTGCCTGGAGTGTTCCGGGTCGCCGGGACTACGAGCAGTACTTC. Translating it yields CAWSVPGRRDYEQYF.

As regards this clonotype: This may arise from a read error, as a much more abundant clone is one base away. This chain uses TRBV2 with TRBJ1-6; maybe TRBD1 (5 bases). V lost 4 bases and J 9 bases, leaving 16 bases between the germline ends. This CDR3 is built from 15 residues. Germline loops: CDR1 SNHLY, CDR2 FYNNEI. CDR3: CASSGGDVFCSPLHF. The CDR3 DNA sequence: TGTGCCAGCAGTGGTGGGGACGTTTTCTGTTCACCCCTCCACTTT.

This clonotype has ten or more counts. An end of the junction does not agree with germline; a read error may underlie this. This chain uses TRBV12-3 or TRBV12-4 with TRBJ2-4; 10 nucleotides match TRBD2. The CDR3 runs 15 residues. As DNA, the CDR3 is TGTGCCAGCATGAGGCTAGCGGGAGTTCGAAACATTAAGTACTTC. Its protein is CASMRLAGVRNIKYF.

This clonotype was seen many times. This chain connects TRBV20-1 to TRBJ2-7; TRBD1 matches 8 bases. V lost 1 base, J lost 2 bases, and 1 base stayed unmatched. The germline CDR1 and CDR2 sequences are DFQATT and SNEGSKA (reference sequence). This CDR3 comprises 13 residues. CDR3 sequence reads: CSARVTGAYEQYF. CDR3 nucleotide sequence: TGCAGTGCTAGAGTGACAGGGGCCTACGAGCAGTACTTC.

This clonotype was counted ten times or more. The rearrangement links TRBV5-1 to TRBJ2-5, with D possibly being TRBD2 (6 bases). V was trimmed by 4 bases and J by 5 bases, leaving 21 bases between them. Germline CDR1 is SGHRS and CDR2 is YFSETQ. This CDR3 region has 16 residues. This chain's CDR3 is CASSGGNSGGLETQYF. In DNA, the CDR3 is TGCGCCAGCAGCGGGGGAAATAGTGGGGGACTGGAGACCCAGTACTTC.

This clonotype was observed a few times. The V and J genes are TRBV12-3 or TRBV12-4 and TRBJ2-2, with 7 bases fitting TRBD1. Trimming took 5 bases from V and 6 from J; bases not matched to a gene: 3. CDR3 length: 13 residues. In DNA form, the CDR3 reads TGTGCCAGCAGTCCCCAGGGGGCCGGGGAGCTGTTTTTT. Translated, it gives CASSPQGAGELFF.

J is TRBJ2-7 and V is TRBV2, with 11 bases that match TRBD1. Germline V lookup: CDR1 SNHLY, CDR2 FYNNEI. Trimming at V came to 8 bases and at J to 2 bases, leaving 8 bases not matched to a gene. The CDR3 is made up of 15 amino acids. CDR3 residues: CASHAGTGGAYEQYF. As DNA, the CDR3 is TGTGCCAGCCATGCCGGGACAGGGGGAGCCTACGAGCAGTACTTC.

This clonotype was counted between two and nine times. The genes are TRBV20-1 and TRBJ2-7, with 7 positions matching TRBD2. The ends lost 0 bases at V and 2 bases at J; junction bases unmatched: 10. The CDR3 is made up of 16 amino acids. Germline V gene sequence: CDR1 DFQATT, CDR2 SNEGSKA (reference sequence). This chain's CDR3 is CSARDWGGGSPYEQYF. CDR3 DNA: TGCAGTGCTAGAGATTGGGGCGGCGGGAGCCCCTACGAGCAGTACTTC.

This clonotype appeared many times. This rearrangement joins TRBV30 to TRBJ2-7; the match to TRBD2 covers 7 bases. Germline-derived CDR1 and CDR2 are GTSNPN and SVGIG (reference sequence). The CDR3 totals 13 residues. V gave up 0 bases and J gave up 9 bases; unmatched junction bases: 8. The CDR3 sequence: CAWSVIAGTGQYF. CDR3 nucleotides: TGTGCCTGGAGTGTAATAGCGGGCACAGGGCAGTACTTC.

V is TRBV6-2 or TRBV6-3 and J is TRBJ1-1; possible D gene TRBD1, 6 bases. V was cut by 8 bases and J by 7 bases, with 11 bases left in between. CDR1 is MNHEY, CDR2 SVGEGT, per germline. The CDR3 length is 11 residues. The CDR3 loop is CASGRGHEAFF. For the CDR3, the DNA is TGTGCCAGCGGCAGGGGTCATGAAGCTTTCTTT.

The V and J genes are TRBV6-1 and TRBJ2-3; 9 nucleotides match TRBD1. CDR1 and CDR2 from the germline V gene are MNHNS and SASEGT. The CDR3 loop spans 15 amino acids. V was clipped by 7 bases and J by 3 bases; unmatched bases: 8. For the CDR3, the DNA is TGTGCCAGCAACAAACAGGGGGCGGCTACAGATACGCAGTATTTT. It is translated as CASNKQGAATDTQYF.

Ten or more counts support this clonotype. The chain has TRBV28 and TRBJ1-5; a possible D gene is TRBD1 (5 bases). Trimming removed 3 bases from V and 2 bases from J, with 17 bases in between. The CDR3 extends over 17 amino acids. Germline CDR1 reads MDHEN; CDR2 reads SYDVKM. The CDR3 bases are TGTGCCAGCAGTTTCTCAATTGTGACAGCGGGCAATCAGCCCCAGCATTTT. Amino acids: CASSFSIVTAGNQPQHF.

To note about this clonotype: This may arise from a read error, as a much more abundant clone is one base away. J is TRBJ2-5 and V is TRBV29-1, with unresolved D. Per the germline V gene, CDR1 is SQVTM and CDR2 is ANQGSEA. This CDR3 contains 15 residues. V was clipped by 4 bases and J by 4 bases, with 19 bases between them. This CDR3 reads CSVGSLLGTRETQYF. The CDR3 DNA reads as TGCAGCGTTGGTTCTCTTTTGGGCACCCGAGAGACCCAGTACTTC.

The V gene is TRBV11-2, the J gene TRBJ2-5; no reliable D call. This CDR3 is 15 amino acids long. With 5 bases removed from V and 1 base from J, the gap between germline ends came to 14 bases. Germline CDR1 reads SGHAT; CDR2 reads FQNNGV. CDR3 region: CASSPMTSAQETQYF. The DNA for the CDR3 is TGTGCCAGCAGCCCGATGACCAGCGCCCAAGAGACCCAGTACTTC.

This clonotype was seen ten or more times. V gene TRBV28 combines with J gene TRBJ2-7; 12 bases map to TRBD2. V lost 3 bases, J lost 5 bases, and 5 bases stayed unmatched. From germline, CDR1 is MDHEN and CDR2 SYDVKM. This CDR3 spans 15 amino acids. The DNA of the CDR3 is TGTGCCAGCAGTTTGACTAGCGGGAGTTGGAACGAGCAGTACTTC. Its protein is CASSLTSGSWNEQYF.

In DNA, the CDR3 is TGTGCCAGCTTAGGGGTTCGCGAGCAGTACTTC. Protein sequence: CASLGVREQYF. This rearrangement joins TRBV6-1 to TRBJ2-7; D perhaps matches TRBD1 (5 bases). From germline, CDR1 is MNHNS and CDR2 SASEGT. This CDR3 comprises 11 residues. V lost 8 bases and J 6 bases, leaving 11 bases between the germline ends.

The V gene is TRBV27, the J gene TRBJ2-7; D ambiguous. Germline values: CDR1 MNHEY, CDR2 SMNVEV (reference sequence). There are 13 residues in the CDR3. The V gene lost 0 bases and the J gene lost 3 bases, with 6 bases spanning the gap. For the CDR3, the DNA is TGTGCCAGCAGTTTATCGGTCAGCTACGAGCAGTACGTC. It yields the protein CASSLSVSYEQYV.

In this sample, this clonotype turned up many times. The chain joins TRBV12-3 or TRBV12-4 to TRBJ2-7; D is ambiguous. The CDR3 contains 11 residues. Trimming cost V 3 bases and J 6 bases, with 6 bases left between them. Here the CDR3 DNA reads TGTGCCAGCAGTTTCTTCAGCGAGCAGTACTTC. This encodes CASSFFSEQYF.

The J gene is TRBJ2-2, the V gene TRBV4-1, with D possibly TRBD2 on 7 matching bases. Germline lookup yields CDR1 MGHRA and CDR2 YSYEKL. V lost 6 bases to trimming and J lost 6 bases, with 17 bases between them. The CDR3 extends over 15 amino acids. The CDR3 region is CASSNHRGASGELFF. The CDR3 DNA reads TGCGCCAGCAGTAACCATCGGGGGGCCTCCGGGGAGCTGTTTTTT.

This clonotype showed up many times. The rearrangement uses TRBV19 and TRBJ2-5, with D tentatively TRBD1 or TRBD2 (5 bases each). Germline V gives CDR1 LNHDA, CDR2 SQIVND (reference sequence). The V end lost 3 bases, the J end lost 1 base, and 21 bases lay between the germline ends. The CDR3 contains 18 residues. CDR3 region: CASSIPPGPTNLQETQYF. The CDR3 region has the DNA TGTGCCAGTAGTATTCCACCGGGACCGACGAATCTCCAAGAGACCCAGTACTTC.

This clonotype has a count of ten or more. This chain links TRBV27 with TRBJ2-2, with 9 nucleotides matching TRBD1. Unmatched junction bases numbered 8, after V lost 5 bases and J lost 7 bases. Germline loops: CDR1 MNHEY, CDR2 SMNVEV (reference sequence). The CDR3 extends over 15 amino acids. The CDR3 loop reads CASSRPGTGFGELFF. The CDR3 nucleotides read TGTGCCAGCAGTCGTCCCGGGACAGGGTTCGGGGAGCTGTTTTTT.

This chain links TRBV12-3 or TRBV12-4 with TRBJ1-1; TRBD1 matches at 8 bases. The CDR3 is 15 amino acids. The V gene end was trimmed by 5 bases and the J gene end by 2 bases; junction bases not matched to a gene: 7. This CDR3 is CASSLQTGENTEAFF. The CDR3 DNA follows: TGTGCCAGCAGTCTCCAGACAGGGGAAAACACTGAAGCTTTCTTT.

The chain has TRBV18 and TRBJ2-5, with D possibly being TRBD1 or TRBD2 (5 bases each). The CDR3 loop spans 14 amino acids. From germline, CDR1 is KGHSH and CDR2 LQKENI. V was pared by 0 bases and J by 5 bases, with 10 bases between. The CDR3 region is CASSPPAREETQYF. The CDR3 bases are TGTGCCAGCTCACCACCAGCCAGGGAGGAGACCCAGTACTTC. Full variable domain (outside the CDR3, taken from reference TRBV18 and TRBJ2-5): NAGVMQNPRHLVRRRGQEARLRCSPMKGHSHVYWYRQLPEEGLKFMVYLQKENIIDESGMPKERFSAEFPKEGPSILRIQQVVRGDSAAYFCASSPPAREETQYFGPGTRLLVL.

This clonotype was detected ten times or more. The V gene is TRBV11-1, the J gene TRBJ2-7; 7 bases align to TRBD2. The V gene's germline CDR1 is SGHAT and CDR2 FQDESV (reference sequence). V was clipped by 5 bases and J by 2 bases; unmatched bases: 21. The CDR3 length is 19 residues. CDR3 nucleotides: TGTGCCAGCAGCCCGCGGGACGGCCGGCAGCGGGAAAGGCCCTACGAGCAGTACTTC. Its protein product is CASSPRDGRQRERPYEQYF.

The chain is built from TRBV6-2 or TRBV6-3 and TRBJ1-1; the D gene is possibly TRBD1 (5 bases). Trimming pared 6 bases from V and 3 bases from J, leaving 17 bases between. Germline V CDR1 and CDR2: MNHEY, SVGEGT. The CDR3 extends over 15 amino acids. The CDR3 protein is CASSSGNAQDTEAFF. The CDR3 DNA reads as TGTGCCAGCAGCTCCGGAAACGCACAGGACACTGAAGCTTTCTTT.